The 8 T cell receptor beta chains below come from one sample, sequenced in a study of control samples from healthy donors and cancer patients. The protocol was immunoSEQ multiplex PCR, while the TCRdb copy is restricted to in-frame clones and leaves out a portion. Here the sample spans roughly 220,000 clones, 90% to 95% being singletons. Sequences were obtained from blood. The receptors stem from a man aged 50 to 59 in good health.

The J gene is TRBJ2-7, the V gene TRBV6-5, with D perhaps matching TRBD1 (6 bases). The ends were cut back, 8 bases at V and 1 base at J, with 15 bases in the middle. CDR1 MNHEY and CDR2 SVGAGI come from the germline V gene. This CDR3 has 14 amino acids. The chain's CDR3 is CASGGRAQSYEQYF. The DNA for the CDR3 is TGTGCCAGCGGGGGCAGGGCTCAGTCCTACGAGCAGTACTTC.

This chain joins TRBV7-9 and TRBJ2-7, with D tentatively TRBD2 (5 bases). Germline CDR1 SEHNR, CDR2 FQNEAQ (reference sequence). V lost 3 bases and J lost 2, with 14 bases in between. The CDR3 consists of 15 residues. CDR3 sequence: CASSFGRVGAYEQYV. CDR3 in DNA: TGTGCCAGCAGCTTCGGGCGGGTGGGTGCCTACGAGCAGTACGTC.

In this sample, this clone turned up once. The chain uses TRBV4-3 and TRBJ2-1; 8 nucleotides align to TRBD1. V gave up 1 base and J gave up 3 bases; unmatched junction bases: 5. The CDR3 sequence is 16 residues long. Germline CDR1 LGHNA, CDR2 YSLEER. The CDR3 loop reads CASSQAQGAGYNEQFF. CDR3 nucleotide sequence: TGCGCCAGCAGCCAAGCCCAGGGGGCTGGCTACAATGAGCAGTTCTTC.

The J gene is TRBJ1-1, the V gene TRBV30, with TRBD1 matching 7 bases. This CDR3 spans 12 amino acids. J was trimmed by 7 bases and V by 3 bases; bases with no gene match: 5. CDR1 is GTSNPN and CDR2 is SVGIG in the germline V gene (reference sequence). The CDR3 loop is CAWSLQGIEAFF. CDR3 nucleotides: TGTGCCTGGAGCTTACAGGGGATTGAAGCTTTCTTT. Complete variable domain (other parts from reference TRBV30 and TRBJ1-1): SQTIHQWPATLVQPVGSPLSLECTVEGTSNPNLYWYRQAAGRGLQLLFYSVGIGQISSEVPQNLSASRPQDRQFILSSKKLLLSDSGFYLCAWSLQGIEAFFGQGTRLTVV.

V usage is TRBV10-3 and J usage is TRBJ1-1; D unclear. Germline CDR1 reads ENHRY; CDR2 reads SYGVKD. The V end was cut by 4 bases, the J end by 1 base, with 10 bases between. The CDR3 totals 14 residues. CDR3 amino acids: CAISGWTANTEAFF. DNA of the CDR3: TGTGCCATCAGTGGATGGACGGCGAACACTGAAGCTTTCTTT.

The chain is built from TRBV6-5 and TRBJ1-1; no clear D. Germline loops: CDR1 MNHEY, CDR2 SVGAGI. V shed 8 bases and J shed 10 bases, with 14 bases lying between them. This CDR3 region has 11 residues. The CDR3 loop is CASGRGGVAFF. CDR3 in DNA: TGTGCCAGCGGCCGCGGCGGGGTAGCTTTCTTT.

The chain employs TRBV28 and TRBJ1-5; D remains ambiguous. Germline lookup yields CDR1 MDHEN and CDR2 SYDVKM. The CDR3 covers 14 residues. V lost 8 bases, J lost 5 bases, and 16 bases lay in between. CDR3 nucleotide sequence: TGTGCCAGCGGTGGACGGAGCAATGATCAGCCCCAGCATTTT. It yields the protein CASGGRSNDQPQHF.

CDR3 coding DNA: TGTGCCAGCAGCATTCGGTTCACAGATACGCAGTATTTT. It yields the protein CASSIRFTDTQYF. The V gene is TRBV12-3 or TRBV12-4, the J gene TRBJ2-3, with D unresolved. V lost 6 bases to trimming and J lost 2 bases, with 9 bases between them. This CDR3 contains 13 residues.